This entry lists 32 T cell receptor beta chains sequenced from one sample in a study of vaccination and CD4 T cells after COVID-19. Treatment specified: roughly ten-day PBMC culture with coronavirus spike peptide pools or control peptides (ViraFEST assay). These receptors have no known antigen. Sequenced with the Oncomine TCR Beta short-read assay was DNA taken from cultured CD4+ T cells. TCRdb independently ran MiXCR on the PCR reads; one entry per CDR3 protein. The repertoire holds approximately 21,000 distinct CDR3 sequences, with 44% as singletons. This sample comprised CD4+ T cells from blood, cultured in vitro, obtained before SARS-CoV-2 vaccination. These receptors all stem from a human donor who had recovered from COVID-19.

V and J are TRBV25-1 and TRBJ1-2; no firm D call. There are 13 residues in the CDR3. CDR1 MGHDK and CDR2 SYGVNS come from the germline V gene. The V and J ends lost 3 bases and 7 bases respectively, with 12 bases between them. The CDR3 protein is CASSDEPTLGYTF. DNA of the CDR3: TGTGCCAGCAGTGATGAACCTACTCTTGGCTACACCTTC.

This chain connects TRBV6-2 or TRBV6-3 to TRBJ2-2, with 8 bases lining up with TRBD2. There are 16 residues in the CDR3. The V and J ends lost 0 bases and 3 bases, in that order; junction bases with no gene match: 3. Germline lookup yields CDR1 MNHEY and CDR2 SVGEGT. CDR3 sequence (DNA): TGTGCCAGCAGTTACTCTTTCGGGAGGGACACCGGGGAGCTGTTTTTT. Its translation: CASSYSFGRDTGELFF.

The DNA of the CDR3 is TGCAGTGGGGCGGGACAGGACTCCTACGAGCAGTACTTC. As protein: CSGAGQDSYEQYF. The chain recombines TRBV20-1 with TRBJ2-7, with 8 bases that match TRBD1. This CDR3 contains 13 residues. Germline CDR1 reads DFQATT; CDR2 reads SNEGSKA (reference sequence). J gave up 0 bases and V 7 bases, and 5 bases lay outside the gene matches.

This clonotype showed up just a few times. The gene calls are TRBV12-3 or TRBV12-4 and TRBJ1-5; D may be TRBD1 (5 bases). The CDR3 consists of 15 residues. The germline V and J ends were trimmed by 6 bases and 1 base, with 13 bases remaining between them. The CDR3 nucleotides are TGTGCCAGCAGCTCGCTGCAGGGAAGCAATCAGCCCCAGCATTTT. The encoded protein is CASSSLQGSNQPQHF.

V gene TRBV6-2 or TRBV6-3 combines with J gene TRBJ1-6; D remains unclear. Germline V gene sequence: CDR1 MNHEY, CDR2 SVGEGT. The CDR3 loop spans 17 amino acids. V gave up 5 bases and J gave up 6 bases, with 20 bases separating them. Here the CDR3 DNA reads TGTGCCAGCAGTCCATCGACAAAATGGGCTTCTAATTCACCCCTCCACTTT. Its translation: CASSPSTKWASNSPLHF.

The chain employs TRBV27 and TRBJ2-5; a weak D match, TRBD2 (6 bases). V shed 2 bases and J shed 7 bases, with 14 bases lying between them. The germline gives CDR1 MNHEY, CDR2 SMNVEV (reference sequence). CDR3 length equals 14 residues. CDR3 sequence: CASSLSSGPGTQYF. As DNA, the CDR3 is TGTGCCAGCAGTTTAAGTAGCGGCCCGGGGACCCAGTACTTC.

The chain combines TRBV10-2 with TRBJ2-7, with 7 nucleotides matching TRBD1. The J segment lost 3 bases and the V segment lost 0 bases, leaving 2 bases of the junction unmatched. Germline lookup yields CDR1 WSHSY and CDR2 SAAADI. CDR3 length: 14 amino acids. The CDR3 DNA is TGCGCCAGCAGTGAGTCGACAGGGATCTACGAGCAGTACTTC. This sequence encodes CASSESTGIYEQYF.

V gene TRBV12-3 or TRBV12-4 combines with J gene TRBJ1-2, with D perhaps matching TRBD1 (5 bases). V dropped 2 bases and J dropped 4 bases, with 11 bases sitting between them. CDR3 length: 14 amino acids. CDR3 in amino acids: CASSLWQGGYGYTF. CDR3 nucleotides: TGTGCCAGCAGTTTATGGCAGGGCGGCTATGGCTACACCTTC.

This clonotype occurred a few times. The chain combines TRBV20-1 with TRBJ2-7, with D hard to call. This CDR3 has 16 residues. Trimming pared 0 bases from V and 2 bases from J, leaving 17 bases between. Germline V gives CDR1 DFQATT, CDR2 SNEGSKA (reference sequence). In DNA form, the CDR3 reads TGCAGTGCTAGAGAATTTGGAGCAGGACGTACCTACGAGCAGTACTTC. It is translated as CSAREFGAGRTYEQYF.

The J gene is TRBJ1-5, the V gene TRBV7-8, with TRBD1 as a possible D gene (5 bases). Germline V CDR1 and CDR2: SGHVS, FQNEAQ. The V gene lost 5 bases and the J gene lost 0 bases, with 11 bases spanning the gap. This CDR3 spans 15 amino acids. CDR3 in amino acids: CASSPRQGSNQPQHF. In DNA form, the CDR3 reads TGTGCCAGCAGCCCCCGGCAGGGTAGCAATCAGCCCCAGCATTTT.

This rearrangement joins TRBV28 to TRBJ1-5; TRBD1 is a possible D gene (6 bases). The germline V gene has CDR1 MDHEN and CDR2 SYDVKM. This CDR3 is built from 17 residues. The ends were cut back, 5 bases at V and 12 bases at J, with 29 bases in the middle. CDR3 residues: CASSPQRGGGPLGGQHF. The DNA for the CDR3 is TGTGCCAGCAGTCCCCAGCGGGGGGGGGGCCCCTTGGGTGGCCAGCATTTT. The full variable domain, rest sourced from reference TRBV28 and TRBJ1-5, is DVKVTQSSRYLVKRTGEKVFLECVQDMDHENMFWYRQDPGLGLRLIYFSYDVKMKEKGDIPEGYSVSREKKERFSLILESASTNQTSMYLCASSPQRGGGPLGGQHFGDGTRLSIL.

The chain couples TRBV20-1 to TRBJ1-2; tentatively, D is TRBD1 (5 bases). The CDR3 extends over 12 amino acids. Per germline, CDR1 DFQATT and CDR2 SNEGSKA (reference sequence). Between the trimmed V and J ends, which lost 7 bases and 0 bases, there was a span of 9 bases. DNA of the CDR3: TGCAGTGTGACAGCGACTAACTATGGCTACACCTTC. Protein: CSVTATNYGYTF.

The chain carries TRBV20-1 and TRBJ2-7; 9 positions agree with TRBD1. Germline assignment: CDR1 DFQATT and CDR2 SNEGSKA (reference sequence). V shed 0 bases, J shed 2 bases, and the junction held 11 bases outside the gene matches. This CDR3 has 17 amino acids. Here the CDR3 reads CSARDPTGQGKAYEQYF. In DNA form, the CDR3 reads TGCAGTGCTAGAGACCCAACCGGACAGGGGAAGGCCTACGAGCAGTACTTC.

The rearrangement links TRBV6-2 or TRBV6-3 to TRBJ2-6; D might be TRBD1 (6 bases). Looked up from germline, CDR1 is MNHEY and CDR2 is SVGEGT. The germline V and J ends were trimmed by 0 bases and 2 bases, with 8 bases remaining between them. CDR3 size: 16 residues. Here the CDR3 DNA reads TGTGCCAGCAGTTACTCAGCAGGGGCTGGGGCCAACGTCCTGACTTTC. This encodes CASSYSAGAGANVLTF.

The chain uses TRBV2 and TRBJ1-1; D remains unclear. Germline CDR1 is SNHLY and CDR2 is FYNNEI. Between the trimmed V and J ends, which lost 8 bases and 0 bases, there was a span of 13 bases. The CDR3 consists of 14 residues. CDR3 bases: TGTGCCAGCGCGGTGACAACAGTGAACACTGAAGCTTTCTTT. It specifies CASAVTTVNTEAFF.

This clonotype appeared a few times. The chain is built from TRBV6-2 or TRBV6-3 and TRBJ1-5, with D tentatively TRBD1 (5 bases). V lost 4 bases and J lost 2, with 15 bases in between. Per the germline V gene, CDR1 is MNHEY and CDR2 is SVGEGT. There are 16 residues in the CDR3. CDR3 protein: CASSFSWGRGNQPQHF. The CDR3 bases are TGTGCCAGCAGTTTCTCGTGGGGCAGAGGCAATCAGCCCCAGCATTTT.

In DNA, the CDR3 is TGCAGCGTTGGGCAGGGGTCGGGTGAGCAGTTCTTC. Amino acid sequence: CSVGQGSGEQFF. The chain couples TRBV29-1 to TRBJ2-1, with a possible D match to TRBD1 (6 bases). The germline V gene encodes CDR1 SQVTM and CDR2 ANQGSEA. This CDR3 has 12 residues. Trimming left V 4 bases short and J 9 bases short, with 13 bases between.

This chain joins TRBV6-1 and TRBJ2-3; possible D gene TRBD2, 6 bases. Germline CDR1 is MNHNS and CDR2 is SASEGT. The CDR3 extends over 13 amino acids. V was pared by 7 bases and J by 1 base, with 9 bases between. The CDR3: CASTPGGTDTQYF. CDR3 nucleotides: TGTGCCAGCACCCCGGGGGGCACAGATACGCAGTATTTT.

J is TRBJ1-2 and V is TRBV7-9, with D tentatively TRBD1 (5 bases). V gave up 0 bases and J gave up 8 bases, with 16 bases separating them. Germline V gives CDR1 SEHNR, CDR2 FQNEAQ (reference sequence). CDR3 length: 15 residues. The CDR3 sequence: CASSLALGDWRGYTF. The CDR3 nucleotides read TGTGCCAGCAGCTTAGCGTTGGGGGACTGGAGAGGCTACACCTTC.

The sample holds a few counts of this clonotype. The V call is TRBV6-1, the J call TRBJ2-3; 7 bases are shared with TRBD1. Trimming at V came to 9 bases and at J to 4 bases, leaving 10 bases not matched to a gene. The CDR3 is 14 residues long. CDR1 and CDR2 from the germline V gene are MNHNS and SASEGT. CDR3 region: CASLTGLDADTQYF. The CDR3 DNA reads as TGTGCCAGTTTGACAGGGTTAGACGCAGATACGCAGTATTTT.

V usage is TRBV7-7 and J usage is TRBJ1-5; a possible D gene is TRBD1 (6 bases). Trimming cost V 5 bases and J 2 bases, with 16 bases left between them. Per the germline V gene, CDR1 is SSHAT and CDR2 is FNYEAQ (reference sequence). This CDR3 region has 16 residues. Here the CDR3 reads CASSLKTGLGNQPQHF. CDR3 DNA sequence: TGTGCCAGCAGCCTAAAAACAGGGCTTGGCAATCAGCCCCAGCATTTT.

The chain joins TRBV20-1 to TRBJ2-3, with D perhaps TRBD2 (5 bases). Trimming removed 6 bases from V and 9 bases from J, with 25 bases in between. The CDR3 loop spans 15 amino acids. CDR1 is DFQATT and CDR2 is SNEGSKA in the germline V gene (reference sequence). CDR3 amino acids: CSARIDLRMGGTQYF. The CDR3 coding sequence is TGCAGTGCCCGGATTGACCTGAGAATGGGCGGGACGCAGTATTTT.

The chain employs TRBV7-4 and TRBJ2-7, with D perhaps TRBD2 (7 bases). This CDR3 has 15 residues. Trimming pared 5 bases from V and 4 bases from J, leaving 18 bases between. In germline, CDR1 is SGHVT, CDR2 SQSDAQ. The CDR3 reads CASSVGPAGQYEQYF. The CDR3 DNA follows: TGTGCCAGCAGCGTAGGCCCAGCGGGACAATACGAGCAGTACTTC.

CDR3 nucleotides: TGTGCCAGCAGTCCCCAGAACACTGAAGCTTTCTTT. Translation: CASSPQNTEAFF. The chain joins TRBV12-3 or TRBV12-4 to TRBJ1-1, with no clear D. Between the trimmed V and J ends, which lost 5 bases and 1 base, there was a span of 5 bases. This CDR3 is built from 12 residues.

The chain recombines TRBV20-1 with TRBJ2-1; 7 nucleotides match TRBD2. Germline-derived CDR1 and CDR2 are DFQATT and SNEGSKA (reference sequence). This CDR3 comprises 16 residues. Trimming removed 2 bases from V and 2 bases from J; junction bases left unmatched: 9. The CDR3 loop is CSARKPGGGAYNEQFF. DNA for the CDR3: TGCAGTGCTAGAAAGCCCGGGGGAGGGGCCTACAATGAGCAGTTCTTC.

The rearrangement uses TRBV18 and TRBJ1-1, with D perhaps matching TRBD1 (6 bases). The CDR3 extends over 14 amino acids. Trimming pared 3 bases from V and 6 bases from J, leaving 14 bases between. CDR1 KGHSH and CDR2 LQKENI come from the germline V gene. CDR3 sequence: CASSPDTGSSEAFF. The CDR3 DNA reads TGTGCCAGCTCACCCGATACAGGGTCTTCTGAAGCTTTCTTT.

The chain couples TRBV7-2 to TRBJ2-3; the D gene could be TRBD1 or TRBD2 (5 bases each). Trimming stripped 2 bases from V and 4 bases from J, with 13 bases between. There are 15 residues in the CDR3. Looked up from germline, CDR1 is SGHTA and CDR2 is FQGNSA. The CDR3 DNA reads as TGTGCCAGCAGCTTATCTCCGGGACCCCCAGATACGCAGTATTTT. Its translation: CASSLSPGPPDTQYF.

V gene TRBV9 combines with J gene TRBJ2-1; perhaps TRBD2 as D (6 bases). V dropped 1 base and J dropped 4 bases, with 15 bases sitting between them. This CDR3 is 16 amino acids long. Germline-derived CDR1 and CDR2 are SGDLS and YYNGEE. The chain's CDR3 is CASSVNRDLAYNEQFF. The CDR3 nucleotides are TGTGCCAGCAGCGTAAACCGGGACTTAGCGTACAATGAGCAGTTCTTC. The variable domain in full, with the rest retrieved from reference TRBV9 and TRBJ2-1, is DSGVTQTPKHLITATGQRVTLRCSPRSGDLSVYWYQQSLDQGLQFLIQYYNGEERAKGNILERFSAQQFPDLHSELNLSSLELGDSALYFCASSVNRDLAYNEQFFGPGTRLTVL.

This clonotype was seen more than once but under ten times. V gene TRBV7-2 combines with J gene TRBJ1-2; D might be TRBD1 (6 bases). The CDR3 consists of 15 residues. V was cut by 5 bases and J by 3 bases, with 16 bases left in between. CDR1 and CDR2 from the germline V gene are SGHTA and FQGNSA. This CDR3 reads CASSPGGQGDYGYTF. The CDR3 DNA reads TGTGCCAGCAGCCCTGGGGGACAAGGGGACTATGGCTACACCTTC.

The chain joins TRBV6-1 to TRBJ1-1, with TRBD1 as a possible D gene (6 bases). Between the trimmed V and J ends, which lost 10 bases and 1 base, there was a span of 13 bases. CDR1 MNHNS and CDR2 SASEGT come from the germline V gene. The CDR3 length is 13 residues. The CDR3 protein is CATQGEGNTEAFF. The CDR3 DNA reads TGTGCCACACAGGGAGAGGGGAACACTGAAGCTTTCTTT.

The genes are TRBV20-1 and TRBJ2-7, with 11 bases fitting TRBD2. From germline, CDR1 is DFQATT and CDR2 SNEGSKA (reference sequence). There are 13 residues in the CDR3. In DNA form, the CDR3 reads TGCGGTGTCAACGGACTAGCGGGCGGCGAGCAGTACTTC. It codes for CGVNGLAGGEQYF.

This clonotype has a handful of counts. The chain uses TRBV7-6 and TRBJ1-1; D not resolved. Trimming removed 5 bases from V and 1 base from J, with 11 bases in between. CDR1 and CDR2 (germline): SGHVS, FNYEAQ. This CDR3 is 14 amino acids long. The CDR3 nucleotides read TGTGCCAGCAGCCCTTACATGGGGAACACTGAAGCTTTCTTT. Translation: CASSPYMGNTEAFF.